The clone carrying this T cell receptor beta chain occurred many times. Its antigen remains unidentified. These data belong to a study of CD8 T cells in ankylosing spondylitis. Study-level points and caveats: The authors reported significant enrichment of disease-linked clones in matched ankylosing spondylitis synovial fluid. Characteristic of ankylosing spondylitis blood, it appeared, was a TCR beta motif comprising 7 to 9 highly homologous variants.

The germline V gene has CDR1 DFQATT and CDR2 SNEGSKA (reference sequence). This CDR3 is built from 13 residues. Trimming stripped 7 bases from V and 6 bases from J, with 16 bases between. By quantitative 5'-RACE with molecular barcodes, the TCR beta libraries were made. Via MiXCR, TCRdb re-called the 5' RACE reads, giving one row per CDR3 protein. Among 240,000 or so distinct CDR3 sequences, around 9.1% were seen once, and the ten largest hold 6.5% to 7%. Sequencing input: blood, either unsorted or a sorted T cell fraction (not recorded which). The clonotype comes from a male donor with ankylosing spondylitis or in good health (not recorded which). V is TRBV20-1 and J is TRBJ2-1; D possibly corresponds to TRBD2 (6 bases). The DNA for the CDR3 is TGCAGTGGAAGTTATCCGGGAGCCAATGAGCAGTTCTTC. Translating it yields CSGSYPGANEQFF.